The present TCR beta chain was sequenced within a study of blood T cell repertoires in COVID-19 (dated by TCRdb to the early 2020s). About the investigation overall: The collaborator samples originated in the United States, Italy and Spain and spanned the acute and convalescent phases of COVID-19. The prospective study material was composed of cDNA or gDNA derived from T cells, B-cell-depleted T cells, or PBMCs. Deeply sampled blood TCRbeta repertoires from subjects exposed to, actively infected with, or recovered from COVID-19 were included in the dataset. A freely available public database, intended as a resource for researchers studying the immune response to SARS-CoV-2, is where the repertoires were released. The samples were drawn from the first 160 participants of the ongoing ImmuneRACE study and from 950 to 1,500 subjects provided by 6 global collaborators. Nearly every sample came with metadata listing a de-identified subject ID, COVID-19 status, age in years and sex. Where available, HLA class I and class II types were obtained from metadata supplied by the sample provider rather than from assay-based typing.

To note about this clone: Its antigen target is currently unknown. The input lacks base qualities; no much larger clone sits a single base away.

TCRbeta CDR3 regions were amplified from genomic DNA by means of the immunoSEQ Assay, a bias-controlled multiplex PCR. Turning to the authors' computational methods: The number of nucleated cells in each sample was estimated from the amplification of reference gene primers within the assay. To quantify the absolute abundance of each unique TCRbeta CDR3 rearrangement, sequence reads were collapsed and filtered. For each sample, productive Simpson clonality was calculated as the square root of Simpson's diversity index across productive rearrangements. Held by TCRdb, this immuneACCESS table contains in-frame sequences only and omits some clones. Under half of the omission traces to an unresolved V gene where checked; the cause of the rest is unknown. The D gene and trimming were derived from the DNA, and the V and J assignments and clone size from that table. For this sample the table gives 490,000 or so clones, of which 80% to 90% were detected only once. The ten largest clonotypes hold 6.5% to 8.5% of the sample.

On the study overall, not on this receptor specifically: The amount of clinical and demographic metadata varied by source and participant and was provided uncurated.

Trimming takes 3 bases off V and 5 bases off J; junction bases not matched to a gene: 7. Looking up the germline V gene yields CDR1 KGHDR and CDR2 SFDVKD. Measured from the cysteine to the phenylalanine, the CDR3 is 15 residues long. Only CDR3 DNA remains: 45 bases, in frame from the first base. Participants in the prospective study were aged 18 to 89 years, lived in 20 to 25 United States geographic areas, and enrolled through a virtual design. In the prospective study, participants were assigned to cohorts based on the clinical history participants reported in a screening survey and a study questionnaire. Recovered participants in ImmuneRACE Cohort 3 were defined as having two consecutive negative NP/OP PCR tests, clearance from a healthcare professional, or resolution of symptoms. In the prospective study, whole blood, serum and a nasopharyngeal or oropharyngeal swab were collected from each participant by mobile phlebotomists. Participants in the prospective study had the option to provide additional blood draws and questionnaires over a 2-month period. Before DNA extraction, blood samples from the prospective study were shipped at room temperature or frozen.

Sequenced material: PBMCs or T cells enriched from blood (not recorded which). This receptor was taken from a woman in her fifties or sixties who had recovered from COVID-19. The V and J segments used are TRBV24-1 and TRBJ1-1; TRBD1 matches 8 bases in the middle. The CDR3 reads as follows: CATSDHRGGGTEAFF. In nucleotides, the sequence is TGTGCCACCAGTGATCACAGGGGGGGAGGAACTGAAGCTTTCTTT.